Shown below are 17 T cell receptor beta chains from a single sample sequenced in a study of human versus mouse CDR3 diversity and MHC coevolution. Generated by immunoSEQ multiplex PCR, the TCRdb table keeps only in-frame clones and is missing some. The profile shows some 82,000 clones, 93% of them singletons. Sequenced: naive CD4+ T cells from blood. Stated subset: CD45RO-negative CD62L-positive naive CD4 T cells. Receptors were obtained from a person aged 25 to 75 in good health.

The chain couples TRBV10-2 to TRBJ1-1; 7 bases are shared with TRBD1. Germline V gene data show CDR1 as WSHSY and CDR2 as SAAADI. J lost 4 bases, V lost 7 bases, and 9 bases had no gene match. The CDR3 consists of 14 residues. The CDR3 nucleotides are TGCGCCAGCACCCTGACAGGGTCGAGCACTGAAGCTTTCTTT. It encodes CASTLTGSSTEAFF.

This chain joins TRBV19 and TRBJ2-2; TRBD1 might be the D (7 bases). The germline V gene has CDR1 LNHDA and CDR2 SQIVND (reference sequence). The V end lost 3 bases, the J end lost 4 bases, and 12 bases lay between the germline ends. The CDR3 covers 15 residues. This CDR3 reads CASSIPQGGTGELFF. CDR3 DNA sequence: TGTGCCAGTAGTATCCCGCAGGGGGGCACCGGGGAGCTGTTTTTT.

The rearrangement joins TRBV5-6 to TRBJ2-2, with 11 bases identical to TRBD1. Germline V gene lookup returns CDR1 SGHDT and CDR2 YYEEEE. The CDR3 contains 17 residues. The trim removed 0 bases at V and 3 bases at J, leaving 4 bases unmatched. CDR3 residues: CASSLGDRGYDTGELFF. The CDR3 DNA reads as TGTGCCAGCAGCTTGGGGGACAGGGGGTATGACACCGGGGAGCTGTTTTTT.

V usage is TRBV28 and J usage is TRBJ2-2; the match to TRBD2 covers 14 bases. V shed 6 bases, J shed 4 bases, and the junction held 13 bases outside the gene matches. Per the germline V gene, CDR1 is MDHEN and CDR2 is SYDVKM. The CDR3 has 19 residues. Here the CDR3 reads CASRMVGLAGGWFTGELFF. The CDR3, as DNA: TGTGCCAGCAGGATGGTTGGACTAGCGGGAGGTTGGTTCACCGGGGAGCTGTTTTTT.

The chain joins TRBV11-3 to TRBJ2-7; D is possibly TRBD1 (6 bases). V shed 1 base and J shed 7 bases, with 17 bases lying between them. Germline V CDR1 and CDR2: SGHNT, YENEEA. The CDR3 extends over 15 amino acids. CDR3 protein: CASSLGDRPLREQYF. The CDR3 bases are TGTGCCAGCAGCTTAGGAGACAGGCCCCTTAGGGAGCAGTACTTC.

The J gene is TRBJ2-7, the V gene TRBV7-9; 12 bases map to TRBD2. With V trimmed by 5 bases and J by 9 bases, 8 bases remained unmatched. CDR3 length: 14 amino acids. CDR1 is SEHNR, CDR2 FQNEAQ, per germline (reference sequence). Here the CDR3 DNA reads TGTGCCAGCAGCCCTAGCGGGGGGGTTCAGGGGCAGTACTTC. The encoded protein is CASSPSGGVQGQYF.

The J gene is TRBJ2-1, the V gene TRBV11-1; TRBD2 agrees at 14 bases. The junction had 10 bases not matched to a gene; V was cut back by 5 bases and J by 10 bases. The CDR3 covers 16 residues. Germline lookup yields CDR1 SGHAT and CDR2 FQDESV (reference sequence). CDR3 DNA sequence: TGTGCCAGCAGCATTGGACTAGCGGGGGGATTGAAGGAGCAGTTCTTC. Protein product: CASSIGLAGGLKEQFF.

V gene TRBV7-3 combines with J gene TRBJ2-1; TRBD1 matches 7 bases. Germline V gene lookup returns CDR1 SGHTA and CDR2 FQGTGA. Germline trimming cut 4 bases from V and 2 bases from J; bases unmatched to any gene: 2. The CDR3 covers 14 residues. The CDR3 loop is CASSSTGAYNEQFF. CDR3 nucleotides: TGTGCCAGCAGCTCCACAGGGGCCTACAATGAGCAGTTCTTC.

This chain connects TRBV9 to TRBJ2-1; 9 nucleotides match TRBD2. Unmatched junction bases numbered 12, after V lost 4 bases and J lost 7 bases. Per germline, CDR1 SGDLS and CDR2 YYNGEE. The CDR3 totals 16 residues. In DNA, the CDR3 is TGTGCCAGCAGCCCCGGTCCTAGCGGGGCTTCGAATGAGCAGTTCTTC. The encoded protein is CASSPGPSGASNEQFF.

The genes are TRBV30 and TRBJ1-1; a possible D gene is TRBD1 (6 bases). The V end lost 5 bases, the J end lost 1 base, and 11 bases lay between the germline ends. Germline V gene lookup returns CDR1 GTSNPN and CDR2 SVGIG (reference sequence). The CDR3 length is 13 residues. The CDR3 region is CAWGQNQNTEAFF. CDR3 nucleotides: TGTGCCTGGGGACAGAACCAGAACACTGAAGCTTTCTTT. The whole variable domain, remainder taken from reference TRBV30 and TRBJ1-1, is SQTIHQWPATLVQPVGSPLSLECTVEGTSNPNLYWYRQAAGRGLQLLFYSVGIGQISSEVPQNLSASRPQDRQFILSSKKLLLSDSGFYLCAWGQNQNTEAFFGQGTRLTVV.

The chain combines TRBV7-3 with TRBJ2-1; no clear D gene. Between the trimmed V and J ends, which lost 5 bases and 0 bases, there was a span of 5 bases. Germline-derived CDR1 and CDR2 are SGHTA and FQGTGA. This CDR3 has 13 residues. The CDR3 is CASSESSYNEQFF. The CDR3 region has the DNA TGTGCCAGCAGCGAGAGCTCCTACAATGAGCAGTTCTTC.

This chain links TRBV28 with TRBJ1-5, with TRBD1 matching over 11 bases. Trimming took 3 bases from V and 7 from J; bases not matched to a gene: 2. Germline V gene lookup returns CDR1 MDHEN and CDR2 SYDVKM. The CDR3 contains 14 residues. CDR3: CASSFRTGGQPQHF. CDR3 sequence (DNA): TGTGCCAGCAGTTTCAGGACAGGGGGCCAGCCCCAGCATTTT.

The chain joins TRBV5-4 to TRBJ2-5; 14 positions match TRBD2. The CDR3 spans 16 residues. J gave up 11 bases and V 2 bases, and 11 bases lay outside the gene matches. Germline V gene data show CDR1 as SGHNT and CDR2 as YYREEE (reference sequence). The CDR3 DNA reads TGTGCCAGCAGCTTCCGGGGGGGACTAGCGGGAGAGGAGCAGTACTTC. Protein sequence: CASSFRGGLAGEEQYF.

V is TRBV15 and J is TRBJ2-2; the D gene is possibly TRBD2 (6 bases). V dropped 4 bases and J dropped 6 bases, with 12 bases sitting between them. Per the germline V gene, CDR1 is LNHNV and CDR2 is YYDKDF (reference sequence). The CDR3 is 14 amino acids. As DNA, the CDR3 is TGTGCCACCAGCAACCCGCGGGGCCCCGGGGAGCTGTTTTTT. Its translation is CATSNPRGPGELFF.

This clone has just a few counts. V gene TRBV10-3 combines with J gene TRBJ1-2; no reliable D call. V lost 7 bases and J 5 bases, leaving 14 bases between the germline ends. The CDR3 runs 13 residues. The germline gives CDR1 ENHRY, CDR2 SYGVKD. DNA of the CDR3: TGTGCCATCACCCAACCGCCCGGGTATGGCTACACCTTC. Translated: CAITQPPGYGYTF.

CDR3 loop: CASRRDSTDTQYF. The CDR3 bases are TGTGCCAGCAGGCGGGACAGCACAGATACGCAGTATTTT. This sequence joins TRBV2 and TRBJ2-3; possibly TRBD2 for D (6 bases). Germline CDR1 and CDR2: SNHLY and FYNNEI. Trimming removed 6 bases at V and 0 bases at J, with 7 bases between. The CDR3 runs 13 residues.

This clone was recorded only once. The V gene is TRBV6-5, the J gene TRBJ2-7; D is unresolved. This CDR3 region has 13 residues. V was shortened by 0 bases and J by 4 bases, with 7 bases between the two germline ends. CDR1 and CDR2 (germline): MNHEY, SVGAGI. CDR3 sequence: CASSYSKAYEQYF. The CDR3, as DNA: TGTGCCAGCAGTTACTCGAAAGCTTACGAGCAGTACTTC.